One sample yielded the 2 T cell receptor beta chains listed below, sequenced in a study of cytomegalovirus exposure and HLA in healthy donors. 13 Jbeta primers and 60 Vbeta primers were used for the PCR. Here immunoSEQ multiplex PCR was the method, and the copy in TCRdb shows in-frame clones only, minus some. The repertoire holds roughly 130,000 clones, about 76% seen once, with 0.55% to 0.85% in the top ten. Input material: PBMCs. The receptors come from a man in his late teens or twenties in good health and CMV-seronegative.

The chain carries TRBV6-5 and TRBJ2-7; 8 nucleotides match TRBD1. Germline CDR1 is MNHEY and CDR2 is SVGAGI. CDR3 size: 15 residues. The J segment lost 0 bases and the V segment lost 6 bases, leaving 7 bases of the junction unmatched. The CDR3 nucleotides read TGTGCCAGCAGACCCCCCAGGGGGCACTCCTACGAGCAGTACTTC. It yields the protein CASRPPRGHSYEQYF.

The V call is TRBV30, the J call TRBJ1-6; D is perhaps TRBD1 (6 bases). This CDR3 region has 12 residues. Looked up from germline, CDR1 is GTSNPN and CDR2 is SVGIG (reference sequence). Between the trimmed V and J ends, which lost 3 bases and 9 bases, there was a span of 9 bases. DNA for the CDR3: TGTGCCTGGAGGGAAGGGGGTTCACCCCTCCACTTT. This translates into CAWREGGSPLHF.